This T cell receptor (beta chain) appears in the sequencing data of a study of shared clonotypes between healthy human individuals. About the study: CD4 naive and CD4 memory each took three plates per donor, while CD8 naive took two and CD8 memory one. Whole-study findings and limits: Shared across a few donors were roughly 5.3% of the naive CD4 clonotypes.

As regards this clone: Its antigen is undetermined.

The germline gives CDR1 SGHTA, CDR2 FQGTGA. V lost 2 bases and J lost 4, with 12 bases in between. The CDR3 extends over 14 amino acids. Caucasian adults living in Nashville, Tennessee, provided all samples. CD8 memory fractions consisted of CD45RO+ and CCR7-negative CD45RA+ TemRA cells together. TCRdb keeps only in-frame clones here, not all; method: immunoSEQ multiplex PCR. The sample has roughly 720,000 clones, roughly 87% seen once. This TCR came from a young man in good health. Some clones in this sample may be carry-over from other donors' samples. Sequenced material: memory CD8+ T cells from PBMCs. Subset reported: CD45RO+ cells pooled with CCR7-negative TemRA cells. The V gene is TRBV7-3, the J gene TRBJ2-7, with D possibly being TRBD2 (6 bases). The CDR3 bases are TGTGCCAGCAGCTTAGGTCGGGGAGGATACGAGCAGTACTTC. Its protein product is CASSLGRGGYEQYF. The variable domain in full, completed from reference TRBV7-3 and TRBJ2-7, reads GAGVSQTPSNKVTEKGKYVELRCDPISGHTALYWYRQSLGQGPEFLIYFQGTGAADDSGLPNDRFFAVRPEGSVSTLKIQRTERGDSAVYLCASSLGRGGYEQYFGPGTRLTVT.